This T cell receptor (beta chain) was observed in a study of cytomegalovirus exposure and HLA in healthy donors. Study-level background: Genotyping of 398 donors showed that about 84% belonged to the Caucasian-associated ancestry cluster.

Overall study results and limits: Exclusion applied to some V segments, including TRBV6-2 and TRBV6-3, as they were indistinguishable. Prior analysis indicated that the majority of TCR beta V segments exhibited productivity approximately 90% or approximately 30% of the time.

A multiplex PCR was run with 60 Vbeta primers and 13 Jbeta primers. The data were produced by immunoSEQ multiplex PCR, yet TCRdb's version contains in-frame clones alone and is incomplete. Of 100,000 or so clones detected, about 78% appear once; the ten largest clones hold more than 10%. The CDR3 runs 11 residues. CDR1 is SGHTA, CDR2 FQGTGA, per germline. On this clone: Its antigen remains unidentified.

This chain connects TRBV7-3 to TRBJ2-5, with unresolved D. TRBJ2-7 explains the end of the DNA better; the J call may be wrong. This TCR was sampled from a woman aged 40-49 years in good health and CMV-seropositive. The specimen sequenced was PBMCs. The CDR3 loop reads CASSLMREQYF. The CDR3 DNA follows: TGTGCCAGCAGCTTAATGCGCGAGCAGTACTTC.